The clone carrying this T cell receptor (beta chain) was recorded once. The antigen remains undetermined. The data were taken from a study of CD8+ T cells in alopecia areata. Study overall: Treated patients were dosed with oral tofacitinib, taking 5 to 10 mg twice daily.

Germline V CDR1 and CDR2: MNHEY, SVGAGI. V gave up 6 bases and J gave up 3 bases; unmatched junction bases: 2. The CDR3 has 14 residues. Peripheral blood and lesional scalp punch biopsies were taken from alopecia areata patients. As the sequencing template, cDNA was produced by extracting RNA and reverse transcribing it. Clones were sequenced by immunoSEQ multiplex PCR, and TCRdb holds only the in-frame ones, with some missing. In the table there are some 200,000 clones, 50% to 60% of which are singletons. Findings and caveats of the study: In lesional scalp, particularly from alopecia totalis/universalis, clonality was higher than in normal scalp.

This TCR came from a human donor with alopecia areata. This rearrangement joins TRBV6-5 to TRBJ2-5; TRBD2 matches at 12 bases. Source: CD4+ T cells sorted from blood, taken at week 0. In nucleotides, the CDR3 is TGTGCCAGCAGAAGACTAGCGGGGGAAGAGACCCAGTACTTC. As protein: CASRRLAGEETQYF.